These 16 T cell receptor beta chains originate from one sample sequenced in a study of blood T cell repertoires in COVID-19. Using immunoSEQ multiplex PCR, the repertoire was profiled, and TCRdb retains in-frame clones only, with some absent. The table has about 80,000 clones, around nine tenths seen once. Material: peripheral blood. The origin of the receptors is a man between 70 and 80 years old with active or convalescent COVID-19.

The chain has TRBV6-4 and TRBJ2-5; D possibly corresponds to TRBD1 (5 bases). The germline V and J ends were trimmed by 6 bases and 2 bases, with 10 bases remaining between them. The V gene's germline CDR1 is MRHNA and CDR2 SNTAGT. This CDR3 is 13 amino acids long. Here the CDR3 reads CASSRQIQETQYF. In DNA, the CDR3 is TGTGCCAGCAGCCGACAGATACAAGAGACCCAGTACTTC.

This chain uses TRBV18 with TRBJ1-4, with 9 bases that match TRBD1. Per germline, CDR1 KGHSH and CDR2 LQKENI. With 0 bases clipped from V and 6 bases from J, the junction kept 5 bases outside the gene matches. The length of the CDR3 is 16 residues. The CDR3 DNA reads as TGTGCCAGCTCACCACCGGGGGGACAGGGTCATGAAAAACTGTTTTTT. It is translated as CASSPPGGQGHEKLFF.

The chain links TRBV5-1 to TRBJ1-6, with D perhaps TRBD1 (6 bases). The length of the CDR3 is 14 residues. The germline gives CDR1 SGHRS, CDR2 YFSETQ. V lost 1 base, J lost 7 bases, and 9 bases lay in between. CDR3 protein: CASSLRTENSPLHF. For the CDR3, the DNA is TGCGCCAGCAGCTTGCGGACAGAGAATTCACCCCTCCACTTT. The complete variable domain, with remaining parts taken from reference TRBV5-1 and TRBJ1-6, reads KAGVTQTPRYLIKTRGQQVTLSCSPISGHRSVSWYQQTPGQGLQFLFEYFSETQRNKGNFPGRFSGRQFSNSRSEMNVSTLELGDSALYLCASSLRTENSPLHFGNGTRLTVT.

The chain couples TRBV7-6 to TRBJ2-7, with 11 bases fitting TRBD1. This CDR3 is 14 amino acids long. CDR1 SGHVS and CDR2 FNYEAQ come from the germline V gene. The V and J ends lost 4 bases and 2 bases, in that order; junction bases with no gene match: 1. The CDR3 sequence: CASSWGQGAYEQYF. For the CDR3, the DNA is TGTGCCAGCAGCTGGGGACAGGGGGCCTACGAGCAGTACTTC. The full variable domain, rest sourced from reference TRBV7-6 and TRBJ2-7, is GAGVSQSPRYKVTKRGQDVALRCDPISGHVSLYWYRQALGQGPEFLTYFNYEAQQDKSGLPNDRFSAERPEGSISTLTIQRTEQRDSAMYRCASSWGQGAYEQYFGPGTRLTVT.

For the CDR3, the DNA is TGTGCCAGCAGCGTAGCTGTGACAGGGAACTATGGCTACACCTTC. Protein: CASSVAVTGNYGYTF. This rearrangement joins TRBV9 to TRBJ1-2, with 7 bases fitting TRBD1. Losses at the gene ends were 0 bases for V and 2 bases for J; bases not matched to a gene: 4. Looked up from germline, CDR1 is SGDLS and CDR2 is YYNGEE. The CDR3 sequence is 15 residues long.

V usage is TRBV7-2 and J usage is TRBJ1-3, with TRBD1 matching 11 bases. Germline V gives CDR1 SGHTA, CDR2 FQGNSA. J was trimmed by 8 bases and V by 5 bases; bases with no gene match: 5. The CDR3 consists of 14 residues. CDR3 region: CASSPGQGADTIYF. The CDR3, as DNA: TGTGCCAGCAGCCCAGGACAGGGGGCGGACACCATATATTTT.

This clone was seen more than once but under ten times. J is TRBJ2-7 and V is TRBV7-8; 8 nucleotides match TRBD2. The CDR3 has 15 residues. Germline V gene sequence: CDR1 SGHVS, CDR2 FQNEAQ. Trimming removed 1 base from V and 3 bases from J; junction bases left unmatched: 5. The CDR3 spells CASSLGITSGYEQYF. In DNA, the CDR3 is TGTGCCAGCAGCTTAGGTATTACTAGCGGCTACGAGCAGTACTTC.

The chain is built from TRBV19 and TRBJ1-5, with D perhaps TRBD1 (6 bases). This CDR3 is 15 amino acids long. Germline CDR1 reads LNHDA; CDR2 reads SQIVND (reference sequence). Between the trimmed V and J ends, which lost 5 bases and 4 bases, there was a span of 15 bases. The CDR3 bases are TGTGCCAGTAGTCCGACAGGAGTCCCTAATCAGCCCCAGCATTTT. Translating it yields CASSPTGVPNQPQHF.

The chain links TRBV7-2 to TRBJ1-2, with TRBD1 matching 9 bases. CDR1 SGHTA and CDR2 FQGNSA come from the germline V gene. V was clipped by 5 bases and J by 5 bases; unmatched bases: 6. CDR3 length equals 14 residues. The CDR3: CASSQKGQGYGYTF. CDR3 DNA sequence: TGTGCCAGCAGCCAAAAGGGACAGGGATATGGCTACACCTTC.

The chain couples TRBV11-2 to TRBJ2-7; possibly TRBD1 for D (5 bases). Trimming took 5 bases from V and 2 from J, leaving 19 bases between them. The CDR3 consists of 16 residues. Germline CDR1 reads SGHAT; CDR2 reads FQNNGV. CDR3 sequence reads: CASSISQGSWAYEQYF. CDR3 bases: TGTGCCAGCAGCATATCTCAGGGAAGTTGGGCCTACGAGCAGTACTTC. Full variable domain (rest looked up from reference TRBV11-2 and TRBJ2-7): EAGVAQSPRYKIIEKRQSVAFWCNPISGHATLYWYQQILGQGPKLLIQFQNNGVVDDSQLPKDRFSAERLKGVDSTLKIQPAKLEDSAVYLCASSISQGSWAYEQYFGPGTRLTVT.

V gene TRBV30 combines with J gene TRBJ1-2; 9 bases match TRBD1. The CDR3 covers 15 residues. The J segment lost 8 bases and the V segment lost 2 bases, leaving 12 bases of the junction unmatched. CDR1 and CDR2 (germline): GTSNPN, SVGIG (reference sequence). The CDR3 spells CAWSPPGQGILGYTF. CDR3 DNA: TGTGCCTGGAGTCCACCGGGACAGGGAATCCTGGGCTACACCTTC.

J is TRBJ1-4 and V is TRBV9; possibly TRBD1 for D (6 bases). V lost 4 bases and J lost 8, with 15 bases in between. From germline, CDR1 is SGDLS and CDR2 YYNGEE. This CDR3 spans 14 amino acids. CDR3 DNA sequence: TGTGCCAGCAGCCCCGGGGGGGCACGAGAAAAACTGTTTTTT. Protein: CASSPGGAREKLFF.

V usage is TRBV7-6 and J usage is TRBJ2-7; TRBD2 matches at 8 bases. Germline values: CDR1 SGHVS, CDR2 FNYEAQ. CDR3 length: 13 amino acids. The V gene end was trimmed by 4 bases and the J gene end by 3 bases; junction bases not matched to a gene: 2. The CDR3 coding sequence is TGTGCCAGCAGCTCTACTAGCGGCTACGAGCAGTACTTC. It yields the protein CASSSTSGYEQYF.

This rearrangement joins TRBV7-2 to TRBJ2-7; the match to TRBD1 covers 9 bases. This CDR3 has 14 residues. Losses at the gene ends were 7 bases for V and 3 bases for J; bases not matched to a gene: 7. In germline, CDR1 is SGHTA, CDR2 FQGNSA. The CDR3 region is CASTRDRVGYEQYF. In nucleotides, the CDR3 is TGTGCCAGCACCCGGGACAGGGTCGGCTACGAGCAGTACTTC. The full variable domain, in which reference TRBV7-2 and TRBJ2-7 provide the parts outside the CDR3, is GAGVSQSPSNKVTEKGKDVELRCDPISGHTALYWYRQSLGQGLEFLIYFQGNSAPDKSGLPSDRFSAERTGGSVSTLTIQRTQQEDSAVYLCASTRDRVGYEQYFGPGTRLTVT.

The chain links TRBV28 to TRBJ2-7; D not certain. Germline values: CDR1 MDHEN, CDR2 SYDVKM. The CDR3 sequence is 11 residues long. The V end lost 3 bases, the J end lost 7 bases, and 7 bases lay between the germline ends. In DNA form, the CDR3 reads TGTGCCAGCAGTTTCGGTTGGGAGCAGTACTTC. It specifies CASSFGWEQYF.

The chain recombines TRBV19 with TRBJ1-1, with 10 bases aligning to TRBD1. CDR1 and CDR2 from the germline V gene are LNHDA and SQIVND (reference sequence). V trimming: 5 bases; J trimming: 4 bases; junction bases outside the gene matches: 1. CDR3 size: 13 residues. For the CDR3, the DNA is TGTGCCAGTAGTGGACAGGGGGTCACTGAAGCTTTCTTT. Its protein product is CASSGQGVTEAFF.